These 12 T cell receptor beta chains were sequenced from one sample in a study of shared clonotypes between healthy human individuals. Only in-frame clones appear in the TCRdb table, and some are missing; sequencing was by immunoSEQ multiplex PCR. The data contain about 680,000 clones, approximately 79% of them seen just once; the ten biggest clones take up approximately 1.8%. The sample taken for sequencing was memory CD4+ T cells sorted from blood. Sample subset: CD45RA-negative fraction. The receptors come from a woman younger than 45 in good health.

Only one count was recorded for this clone. This chain joins TRBV5-4 and TRBJ2-3, with 7 nucleotides matching TRBD1. J lost 1 base, V lost 4 bases, and 3 bases had no gene match. The CDR3 consists of 14 residues. Germline V lookup: CDR1 SGHNT, CDR2 YYREEE (reference sequence). The CDR3 region is CASSLGTGTDTQYF. In DNA, the CDR3 is TGTGCCAGCAGCCTAGGGACAGGCACAGATACGCAGTATTTT.

This clone was detected only a few times. Other nucleotide sequences in the sample specify the same CDR3. This chain connects TRBV7-9 to TRBJ2-6, with D hard to call. V was clipped by 3 bases and J by 0 bases, with 3 bases between them. The CDR3 is made up of 14 amino acids. CDR1 and CDR2 from the germline V gene are SEHNR and FQNEAQ (reference sequence). The CDR3 bases are TGTGCCAGCAGCTTCAGCTCTGGGGCCAACGTCCTGACTTTC. It translates to CASSFSSGANVLTF.

Turning to this clone: Other DNA sequences within the sample encode an identical CDR3. V usage is TRBV5-1 and J usage is TRBJ2-5; D perhaps matches TRBD2 (5 bases). With the DNA end fitting TRBJ2-7 better, the J assignment may be wrong. Germline CDR1 is SGHRS and CDR2 is YFSETQ. The CDR3 spans 14 residues. The CDR3 DNA follows: TGCGCCAGCAGCTTGGCGGAGGTACCCTACGAGCAGTACTTC. This encodes CASSLAEVPYEQYF.

V usage is TRBV2 and J usage is TRBJ1-2; D possibly corresponds to TRBD1 (5 bases). The V gene lost 7 bases and the J gene lost 5 bases, with 20 bases spanning the gap. The CDR3 contains 15 residues. Germline V lookup: CDR1 SNHLY, CDR2 FYNNEI. CDR3 in DNA: TGTGCCAGCAACGTTCTGGGAGGGGTGAAGTATGGCTACACCTTC. Translation: CASNVLGGVKYGYTF.

Remarks on this clone: Possible read error: a much larger clone is one base away. Other DNA sequences in this sample translate to the same CDR3. The rearrangement uses TRBV11-3 and TRBJ2-1; 7 nucleotides agree with TRBD1. Germline lookup yields CDR1 SGHNT and CDR2 YENEEA. The CDR3 sequence is 15 residues long. The CDR3 region is CASSLEGGAYNEQFF. The DNA for the CDR3 is TGTGCCAGCAGCTTAGAAGGGGGCGCCTACAATGAGCAATTCTTC.

The chain has TRBV4-1 and TRBJ2-4; 7 bases line up with TRBD2. V shed 6 bases and J 0 bases; nucleotides not matched to a gene: 14. This CDR3 comprises 18 residues. Per the germline V gene, CDR1 is MGHRA and CDR2 is YSYEKL. Here the CDR3 reads CASSPGLAGGIAKNIQYF. The CDR3 coding sequence is TGCGCCAGCAGTCCAGGATTAGCGGGTGGGATAGCCAAAAACATTCAGTACTTC.

The J gene is TRBJ1-3, the V gene TRBV18; possible D gene TRBD1, 5 bases. Trimming stripped 3 bases from V and 2 bases from J, with 11 bases between. There are 15 residues in the CDR3. CDR1 and CDR2 (germline): KGHSH, LQKENI. CDR3 sequence: CASSPQGTAGNTIYF. Written as DNA, the CDR3 is TGTGCCAGCTCACCTCAAGGGACGGCTGGAAACACCATATATTTT.

The genes are TRBV27 and TRBJ2-3; the D gene is possibly TRBD1 (5 bases). Germline lookup yields CDR1 MNHEY and CDR2 SMNVEV (reference sequence). The CDR3 covers 14 residues. V was shortened by 8 bases and J by 2 bases, with 14 bases between the two germline ends. The CDR3 sequence: CASARVGNTDTQYF. As DNA, the CDR3 is TGTGCCAGCGCCAGGGTGGGCAACACAGATACGCAGTATTTT.

This clone was picked up a small number of times. This chain joins TRBV4-1 and TRBJ2-7; 10 bases agree with TRBD1. The CDR3 runs to 17 residues. CDR1 and CDR2 from the germline V gene are MGHRA and YSYEKL. V shed 3 bases and J 0 bases; nucleotides not matched to a gene: 8. The DNA for the CDR3 is TGCGCCAGCAGCCACGGGGAGGGACAGGGGCCCTCCTACGAGCAGTACTTC. Protein: CASSHGEGQGPSYEQYF.

This clone has a handful of counts. This chain links TRBV2 with TRBJ2-6, with 8 bases lining up with TRBD2. J gave up 2 bases and V 5 bases, and 2 bases lay outside the gene matches. CDR1 and CDR2 (germline): SNHLY, FYNNEI. This CDR3 spans 15 amino acids. The CDR3 here is CASSRLATGANVLTF. The DNA of the CDR3 is TGTGCCAGCAGTAGACTAGCGACTGGGGCCAACGTCCTGACTTTC.

This clone was picked up one time. J is TRBJ1-4 and V is TRBV5-4, with 9 nucleotides matching TRBD1. The CDR3 extends over 16 amino acids. V gave up 4 bases and J gave up 8 bases; unmatched junction bases: 12. The germline V gene encodes CDR1 SGHNT and CDR2 YYREEE (reference sequence). CDR3 coding DNA: TGTGCCAGCAGCCACATATCCGGGACAGGGCAGGAAAAACTGTTTTTT. Translating gives CASSHISGTGQEKLFF.

The rearrangement joins TRBV29-1 to TRBJ2-5; tentative D call: TRBD2 (6 bases). The CDR3 has 17 residues. Germline lookup yields CDR1 SQVTM and CDR2 ANQGSEA. V shed 3 bases and J shed 5 bases, with 25 bases lying between them. The CDR3 is CSVEIGIAVPGTETQYF. The CDR3 bases are TGCAGCGTTGAGATCGGTATTGCGGTCCCGGGGACTGAGACCCAGTACTTC.